The rows below give T cell receptor beta chains drawn from one sample of a study of cytomegalovirus exposure and HLA in healthy donors. TCRdb's table, derived via immunoSEQ multiplex PCR, lists solely in-frame clones and lacks some. Of under 80,000 clones detected, approximately 75% appear once; the ten largest clones hold under 7%. The sequencing sample was made of PBMCs. The receptors shown here come from a woman aged 30 to 39 in good health and CMV-seronegative. Each CDR3 is given with its conserved first and last residue. A D gene is named only where the DNA matches it firmly. Some rows have no size entry. The others give once, few or many, or a class for an expanded clone.

. . TRBJ2-2 TRBV15 CATSRVAGPNTGELFF TGTGCCACCAGCAGAGTGGCGGGACCGAACACCGGGGAGCTGTTTTTT
few TRBD1 TRBJ1-5 TRBV6-4 CASSPGTGGDQPQHF TGTGCCAGCAGCCCCGGGACAGGGGGCGATCAGCCCCAGCATTTT
. TRBD2 TRBJ2-1 TRBV6-5 CASSYSSSGAYNEQFF TGTGCCAGCAGTTACTCGTCTAGCGGGGCCTACAATGAGCAGTTCTTC
. . TRBJ2-5 TRBV28 CASSSPSVREAQYF TGTGCCAGCAGTTCACCGTCGGTTAGAGAGGCCCAGTACTTC
once TRBD1 TRBJ2-5 TRBV28 CASSRDRKETQYF TGTGCCAGCAGTCGGGACAGAAAAGAGACCCAGTACTTC
. . TRBJ2-3 TRBV4-1 CASSLGGRTDTQYF TGCGCCAGCAGCCTCGGAGGGAGGACAGATACGCAGTATTTT
. . TRBJ2-7 TRBV7-9 CASRSDTQNRQYF TGTGCCAGCAGATCGGACACCCAAAATCGGCAGTACTTC
few TRBD2 TRBJ2-1 TRBV4-1 CASSQDLASGPFNEQFF TGCGCCAGCAGCCAAGATCTGGCTAGCGGGCCCTTCAATGAGCAGTTCTTC
. TRBD1 TRBJ1-2 TRBV2 CASSQRGHYGYTF TGTGCCAGCAGTCAAAGGGGGCACTATGGCTACACCTTC
. TRBD2 TRBJ2-5 TRBV7-9 CASSLVPSGRETQYF TGTGCCAGCAGCTTAGTCCCTAGCGGGAGGGAGACCCAGTACTTC
. TRBD2 TRBJ2-3 TRBV4-3 CASSQDLLAGGVDTQYF TGCGCCAGCAGCCAAGATTTGCTAGCGGGAGGGGTAGATACGCAGTATTTT
. TRBD1 TRBJ2-3 TRBV7-9 CASTRRDRGRWGDTQYF TGTGCCAGCACCAGACGGGACAGGGGACGTTGGGGAGATACGCAGTATTTT
. TRBD1 TRBJ2-7 TRBV19 CASSIPSGTGLPPYYEQYF TGTGCCAGTAGTATCCCCTCCGGGACAGGGCTCCCTCCCTACTACGAGCAGTACTTC
. TRBD2 TRBJ2-1 TRBV7-8 CASSLIGASGGNEQFF TGTGCCAGCAGCTTAATTGGTGCTAGCGGGGGGAATGAGCAGTTCTTC
. . TRBJ2-2 TRBV11-2 CASSFALASTGELFF TGTGCCAGCAGCTTTGCCCTAGCGAGCACCGGGGAGCTGTTTTTT
. TRBD2 TRBJ2-1 TRBV27 CASSLYWTSGYNEQFF TGTGCCAGCAGTTTGTATTGGACTAGCGGGTACAATGAGCAGTTCTTC
. . TRBJ2-7 TRBV9 CASSVDALRYEQYF TGTGCCAGCAGCGTAGACGCCCTACGGTACGAGCAGTACTTC
. TRBD1 TRBJ2-7 TRBV28 CASRVPWGQGTYEQYF TGTGCCAGCAGAGTCCCGTGGGGACAGGGGACCTACGAGCAGTACTTC